The subject of this entry is one TCR beta chain. RNA transcripts gave rise to amplified TCR beta CDR3 regions. During a first-round RT-PCR of the TCR CDR3, the HTBI primer set was used. TCRdb fed the multiplex PCR reads into MiXCR, producing one record per CDR3 protein. Here the sample spans 650,000 to 750,000 distinct CDR3 sequences, around 15% being singletons. The data were taken from a study of T cells in Graves' hyperthyroidism and ophthalmopathy. The CDR3 contains 16 residues. The V and J ends lost 5 bases and 1 base respectively, with 12 bases between them. Germline V gene lookup returns CDR1 SGHTA and CDR2 FQGNSA.

This chain links TRBV7-2 with TRBJ2-6, with a possible D match to TRBD2 (5 bases). Sequencing used blood. The TCR originated in a woman under 30 with Graves' hyperthyroidism. The CDR3 sequence is CASSPQTGSGANVLTF. CDR3 coding DNA: TGTGCCAGCAGCCCACAGACGGGATCTGGGGCCAACGTCCTGACTTTC.